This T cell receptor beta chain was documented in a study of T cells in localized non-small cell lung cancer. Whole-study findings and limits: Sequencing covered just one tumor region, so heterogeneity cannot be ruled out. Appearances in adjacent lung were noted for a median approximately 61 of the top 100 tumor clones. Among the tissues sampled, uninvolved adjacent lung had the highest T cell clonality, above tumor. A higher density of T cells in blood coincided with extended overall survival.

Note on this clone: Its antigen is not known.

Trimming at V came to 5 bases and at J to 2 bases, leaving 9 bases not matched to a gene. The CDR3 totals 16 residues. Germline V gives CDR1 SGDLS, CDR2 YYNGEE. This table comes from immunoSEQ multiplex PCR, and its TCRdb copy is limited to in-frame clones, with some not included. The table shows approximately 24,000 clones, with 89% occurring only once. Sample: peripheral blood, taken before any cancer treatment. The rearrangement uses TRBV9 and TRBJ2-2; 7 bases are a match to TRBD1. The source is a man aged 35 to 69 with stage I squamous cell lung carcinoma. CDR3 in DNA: TGTGCCAGCAGTCCCGGGACAGCGTTTAACACCGGGGAGCTGTTTTTT. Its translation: CASSPGTAFNTGELFF.